This T cell receptor beta chain was captured in a study of cytomegalovirus exposure and HLA in healthy donors. Overall study findings and caveats: A later analysis associated 15,000 to 20,000 TCR beta sequences with HLA alleles at a 0.05 false discovery rate.

Notes on this clone: As yet, its antigen is unknown.

Both 60 Vbeta primers and 13 Jbeta primers went into the PCR. Data came from immunoSEQ multiplex PCR; TCRdb stores just in-frame clones and leaves some out. The sample includes 140,000 to 150,000 clones, about 82% of them seen just once. The donors gave bone marrow, and they were healthy. Trimming took 0 bases from V and 0 from J; bases not matched to a gene: 3. Germline CDR1 reads SGHNT; CDR2 reads YYREEE (reference sequence). The CDR3 extends over 17 amino acids. The sample comprised PBMCs. The chain employs TRBV5-4 and TRBJ2-1; the match to TRBD2 covers 10 bases. This sequence originates from a woman aged 40 to 50 in good health and CMV-seropositive. CDR3 sequence: CASSLGLAGASYNEQFF. Written as DNA, the CDR3 is TGTGCCAGCAGCTTGGGGCTAGCGGGGGCCTCCTACAATGAGCAGTTCTTC.